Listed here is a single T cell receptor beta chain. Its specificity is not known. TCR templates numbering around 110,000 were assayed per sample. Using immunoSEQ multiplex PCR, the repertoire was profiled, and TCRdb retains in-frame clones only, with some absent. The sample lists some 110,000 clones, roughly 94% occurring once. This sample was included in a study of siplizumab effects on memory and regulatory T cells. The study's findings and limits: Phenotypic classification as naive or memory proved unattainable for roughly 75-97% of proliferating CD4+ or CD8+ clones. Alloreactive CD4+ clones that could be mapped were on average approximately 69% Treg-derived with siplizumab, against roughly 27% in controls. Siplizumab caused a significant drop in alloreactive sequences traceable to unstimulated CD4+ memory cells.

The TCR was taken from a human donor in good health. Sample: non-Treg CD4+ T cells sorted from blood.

The CDR3 here is CASSSLGRDDQPQHF. CDR3 coding DNA: TGTGCCAGCAGCTCCCTGGGACGAGACGACCAGCCCCAGCATTTT. The gene calls are TRBV5-6 and TRBJ1-5, with D perhaps TRBD1 (5 bases). The CDR3 length is 15 residues. Trimming shortened V by 3 bases and J by 7 bases, and 17 bases separated the two germline ends. CDR1 and CDR2 (germline): SGHDT, YYEEEE.